This T cell receptor beta chain was identified in a study of cytomegalovirus exposure and HLA in healthy donors. The data were produced by immunoSEQ multiplex PCR, yet TCRdb's version contains in-frame clones alone and is incomplete. Here the sample spans 200,000 to 300,000 clones, less than 95% being singletons. Trimming at V came to 0 bases and at J to 4 bases, leaving 1 base not matched to a gene. The CDR3 has 15 residues. The germline CDR1 and CDR2 sequences are LNHNV and YYDKDF (reference sequence). The TCR was taken from a woman younger than 45 in good health and CMV-seronegative. Sequenced input: PBMCs. V and J are TRBV15 and TRBJ2-4; 9 bases map to TRBD1. The CDR3 spells CATSRDGTGKNIQYF. CDR3 sequence (DNA): TGTGCCACCAGCAGAGATGGGACAGGGAAAAACATTCAGTACTTC. Combining the CDR3 with reference TRBV15 and TRBJ2-4 gives the whole variable domain DAMVIQNPRYQVTQFGKPVTLSCSQTLNHNVMYWYQQKSSQAPKLLFHYYDKDFNNEADTPDNFQSRRPNTSFCFLDIRSPGLGDTAMYLCATSRDGTGKNIQYFGAGTRLSVL.